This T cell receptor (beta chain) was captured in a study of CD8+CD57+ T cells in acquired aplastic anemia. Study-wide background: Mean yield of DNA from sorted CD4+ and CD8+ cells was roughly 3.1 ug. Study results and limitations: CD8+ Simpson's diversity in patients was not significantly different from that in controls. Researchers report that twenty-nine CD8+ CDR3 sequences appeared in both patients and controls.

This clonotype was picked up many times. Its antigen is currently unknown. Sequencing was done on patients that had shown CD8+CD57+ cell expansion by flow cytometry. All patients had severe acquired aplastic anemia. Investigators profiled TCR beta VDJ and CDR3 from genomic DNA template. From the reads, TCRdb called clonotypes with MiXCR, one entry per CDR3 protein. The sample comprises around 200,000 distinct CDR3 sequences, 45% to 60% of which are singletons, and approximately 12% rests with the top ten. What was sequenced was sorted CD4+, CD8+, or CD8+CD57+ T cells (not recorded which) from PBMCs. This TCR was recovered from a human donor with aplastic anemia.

CDR3 nucleotides: TGTGCCACCAGTGATTCAACATCGGGGGCTCTCGAGCAGTACTTC. Amino acids: CATSDSTSGALEQYF. The rearrangement links TRBV24-1 to TRBJ2-7; possibly TRBD1 or TRBD2 for D (6 bases each). Between the trimmed V and J ends, which lost 2 bases and 6 bases, there was a span of 16 bases. CDR1 is KGHDR, CDR2 SFDVKD, per germline. The CDR3 contains 15 residues.